These 26 T cell receptor beta chains came from one sample sequenced in a study of tumor-infiltrating lymphocytes in primary liver carcinoma (TCRdb year 2017). TRIzol reagent was used to extract blood RNA from unsorted whole blood, while the DNeasy Blood & Tissue kit provided the germline DNA. The sample was run on an Illumina HiSeq 2500. Using a constant-region primer and ProtoScript II reverse transcriptase, TCRbeta-specific cDNA was reverse-transcribed from roughly 500 ng total RNA. Construction of the TCRbeta libraries relied on three nested rounds of multiplex PCR, following a slightly modified ARM-PCR procedure. Each of the first two PCR rounds ran for approximately 10 cycles and used multiplex TRBV1-TRBV30 forward primers together with a Cbeta reverse primer. Through fastp at Q25 and MiXCR, TCRdb rebuilt clones from the public reads, retaining in-frame beta chains. Records with the same CDR3 protein are collapsed into one entry carrying the most frequent genes and DNA. The sample table records approximately 320,000 distinct CDR3 sequences; 58% of these occur just once. The ten largest clones capture about a sixth of the sample.

The sample was peripheral blood. All receptors come from a woman aged 25 to 39 with primary liver carcinoma and hepatitis B virus infection.

This clonotype was observed once. An end of the junction does not agree with germline; a read error may underlie this. The chain is built from TRBV12-3 or TRBV12-4 and TRBJ2-5, with 8 nucleotides matching TRBD2. The CDR3 length is 16 residues. The CDR3: CARSFNPGLVPGTQYF. The CDR3 DNA is TGTGCCAGGAGTTTTAACCCGGGACTAGTCCCAGGGACCCAGTACTTC.

Ten or more counts support this clonotype. The CDR3 DNA sequence: TGTGCCAGCAGCTTGGGGGACAGGGCGGGATCACCCCTCCACTTT. Its protein product is CASSLGDRAGSPLHF. The chain couples TRBV11-2 to TRBJ1-6, with 9 bases identical to TRBD1. Germline V gives CDR1 SGHAT, CDR2 FQNNGV. Trimming took 3 bases from V and 10 from J; bases not matched to a gene: 7. This CDR3 contains 15 residues.

CDR3 in DNA: TGTGCCAGCAACTTTCCTAGCGAGGGATACAATGAGCAGTTCTTC. It specifies CASNFPSEGYNEQFF. This chain joins TRBV7-9 and TRBJ2-1, with a tentative D call TRBD2 (6 bases). Germline V gene lookup returns CDR1 SEHNR and CDR2 FQNEAQ (reference sequence). The ends were cut back, 7 bases at V and 4 bases at J, with 17 bases in the middle. This CDR3 comprises 15 residues.

This sequence joins TRBV10-1 and TRBJ2-1; 9 bases align to TRBD2. V shed 4 bases, J shed 9 bases, and the junction held 7 bases outside the gene matches. The CDR3 has 14 residues. Germline V CDR1 and CDR2: WNHNN, SYGVQD (reference sequence). CDR3 protein: CASSGGLAGSEQFF. CDR3 nucleotides: TGCGCCAGCAGTGGAGGGCTAGCGGGAAGTGAGCAGTTCTTC.

The genes are TRBV28 and TRBJ2-1; 9 nucleotides match TRBD1. Germline CDR1 reads MDHEN; CDR2 reads SYDVKM. V shed 7 bases and J 6 bases; nucleotides not matched to a gene: 10. The CDR3 has 15 amino acids. CDR3 in DNA: TGTGCCAGCACCGAGCCCGGGACAGGGAGCAATGAGCAGTTCTTC. Amino acid sequence: CASTEPGTGSNEQFF.

This chain uses TRBV13 with TRBJ2-7; tentative D call: TRBD2 (6 bases). From germline, CDR1 is PRHDT and CDR2 FYEKMQ (reference sequence). The CDR3 has 14 amino acids. The ends were cut back, 5 bases at V and 3 bases at J, with 14 bases in the middle. CDR3 sequence (DNA): TGTGCCAGCAGCCCGGCCGGAGGGAACTACGAGCAGTACTTC. Encoded protein: CASSPAGGNYEQYF.

Turning to this clonotype: A much larger clone sits a single nucleotide away, making a read error possible. The CDR3 ends on some other residue instead of the conserved phenylalanine or tryptophan, so this is likely a read error. The chain couples TRBV29-1 to TRBJ2-2, with D perhaps assigned TRBD1 or TRBD2 (5 bases each). Trimming shortened V by 4 bases and J by 11 bases, and 14 bases separated the two germline ends. From germline, CDR1 is SQVTM and CDR2 ANQGSEA. CDR3 length: 12 amino acids. CDR3: CSVALPGGELFV. The DNA of the CDR3 is TGCAGCGTTGCACTGCCTGGGGGAGAGCTGTTTGTT.

Turning to this clonotype: The missing conserved phenylalanine or tryptophan at the end of this CDR3 makes a read error likely. The V gene is TRBV6-5, the J gene TRBJ2-1; TRBD2 agrees at 7 bases. Germline assignment: CDR1 MNHEY and CDR2 SVGAGI. The CDR3 is made up of 16 amino acids. Trimming at V came to 5 bases and at J to 4 bases, leaving 11 bases not matched to a gene. The CDR3 DNA follows: TGTGCCAGCAGTCGCACGGTGGGAGGGTTGTACAATGAGCAGTTCCTC. Translation: CASSRTVGGLYNEQFL.

The gene calls are TRBV6-2 or TRBV6-3 and TRBJ1-5; tentative D call: TRBD1 (6 bases). Germline CDR1 MNHEY, CDR2 SVGEGT. CDR3 size: 17 residues. Trimming pared 0 bases from V and 9 bases from J, leaving 21 bases between. Here the CDR3 reads CASSYSSGQSQGGPQHF. The DNA of the CDR3 is TGTGCCAGCAGTTACTCGAGTGGACAGTCCCAGGGAGGGCCCCAGCATTTT.

The V gene is TRBV11-1, the J gene TRBJ2-2; D not certain. The CDR3 is 15 residues long. Germline V gene data show CDR1 as SGHAT and CDR2 as FQDESV (reference sequence). V lost 5 bases, J lost 7 bases, and 17 bases lay in between. CDR3 in DNA: TGTGCCAGCAGCCGGGTGACAAGAGATAGCGGGGAGCTGTTTTTT. It encodes CASSRVTRDSGELFF.

This clonotype was seen many times. The chain combines TRBV12-3 or TRBV12-4 with TRBJ1-5, with 11 bases fitting TRBD1. Trimming at V came to 1 base and at J to 5 bases, leaving 1 base not matched to a gene. This CDR3 comprises 15 residues. The CDR3 region has the DNA TGTGCCAGCAGTTTAGGGACAGGGGGCTATCAGCCCCAGCATTTT. Amino acid sequence: CASSLGTGGYQPQHF.

As for this clonotype: This may be a read error, as it is one base from a much larger clone. This chain links TRBV29-1 with TRBJ2-7; D possibly corresponds to TRBD1 (6 bases). From germline, CDR1 is SQVTM and CDR2 ANQGSEA. The CDR3 extends over 13 amino acids. CDR3 DNA sequence: TGCGGCGTTGTCCATCTCAGGGGCGGAGAGCAGTACTTC. The encoded protein is CGVVHLRGGEQYF.

This clonotype has more than one count but fewer than ten. The J gene is TRBJ1-5, the V gene TRBV6-5; D is perhaps TRBD1 (5 bases). The CDR3 totals 12 residues. Germline-derived CDR1 and CDR2 are MNHEY and SVGAGI. Trimming cost V 5 bases and J 9 bases, with 11 bases left between them. CDR3 DNA: TGTGCCAGCAGTCGGGGGATCGGGCCCCAGCATTTT. Amino acid sequence: CASSRGIGPQHF.

Concerning this clonotype: A much more abundant neighbour one base away suggests this may be a read error. This sequence joins TRBV6-6 and TRBJ2-7; D could derive from TRBD1 or TRBD2 (6 bases each). Per the germline V gene, CDR1 is MNHNY and CDR2 is SVGAGI (reference sequence). This CDR3 comprises 15 residues. DNA for the CDR3: TGTACCAGCAGTTACTCGTCCGGGGGCGGGTACGAGCAGTACTTC. This translates into CTSSYSSGGGYEQYF.

V usage is TRBV6-5 and J usage is TRBJ2-1; tentatively, D is TRBD2 (5 bases). The ends were cut back, 7 bases at V and 7 bases at J, with 17 bases in the middle. In germline, CDR1 is MNHEY, CDR2 SVGAGI. The CDR3 loop spans 14 amino acids. The CDR3 coding sequence is TGTGCCAGCACTAACGCGGGTATAAGGAATGAGCAGTTCTTC. The encoded protein is CASTNAGIRNEQFF.

Note on this clonotype: A junction boundary mismatches the germline segment, possibly from a read error. The CDR3, as DNA: TGTGCCAACAGCTTAAACGAATTTGGGACAGGGATAACAGATACACAGTATTTT. This codes for CANSLNEFGTGITDTQYF. The chain combines TRBV11-3 with TRBJ2-3; TRBD1 aligns across 9 bases. In germline, CDR1 is SGHNT, CDR2 YENEEA. CDR3 length: 18 residues. Full variable domain (remainder filled in from reference TRBV11-3 and TRBJ2-3): EAGVVQSPRYKIIEKKQPVAFWCNPISGHNTLYWYLQNLGQGPELLIRYENEEAVDDSQLPKDRFSAERLKGVDSTLKIQPAELGDSAVYLCANSLNEFGTGITDTQYFGPGTRLTVL.

This clonotype was seen only a few times. This rearrangement joins TRBV5-5 to TRBJ2-4; D ambiguous. CDR1 SGHKS and CDR2 YYEKEE come from the germline V gene (reference sequence). CDR3 length equals 14 residues. The germline V and J ends were trimmed by 4 bases and 5 bases, with 13 bases remaining between them. This CDR3 is CASSQVSPQNIQYF. The CDR3 DNA sequence: TGTGCCAGCAGCCAAGTATCGCCCCAAAACATTCAGTACTTC.

Comments on this clonotype: Compared with germline, one end of the junction differs, possibly owing to a read error. This sequence joins TRBV28 and TRBJ1-4, with 10 bases that match TRBD1. The CDR3 is 14 residues long. The V gene's germline CDR1 is MDHEN and CDR2 SYDVKM. CDR3 in DNA: TGTGCCAACAGTGACAGGGGGCCTGGTGAAAAACTGTTTTTT. Amino acids: CANSDRGPGEKLFF.

This clonotype has a single count. Compared with germline, one end of the junction differs, possibly owing to a read error. V usage is TRBV4-1 and J usage is TRBJ2-3; tentative D call: TRBD2 (5 bases). The CDR3 totals 14 residues. CDR1 and CDR2 from the germline V gene are MGHRA and YSYEKL. CDR3 nucleotide sequence: TGCGCCACCAGCCAGAGGGATTCGGCAGATACGCAGTATTTT. Translating gives CATSQRDSADTQYF.

The chain joins TRBV12-3 or TRBV12-4 to TRBJ1-1; D ambiguous. The CDR3 totals 13 residues. V was cut by 3 bases and J by 3 bases, with 8 bases left in between. This CDR3 reads CASSLNGDTEAFF. CDR3 DNA sequence: TGTGCCAGCAGTTTGAACGGGGACACTGAAGCTTTCTTT.

This chain uses TRBV12-3 or TRBV12-4 with TRBJ2-1; 14 nucleotides agree with TRBD2. This CDR3 is built from 16 residues. V lost 3 bases and J lost 6; bases outside the gene matches: 4. CDR3 in DNA: TGTGCCAGCAGTTTCGTGACTAGCGGGAGGGGCAATGAGCAGTTCTTC. Residues: CASSFVTSGRGNEQFF.

As for this clonotype: The CDR3 end shows no conserved phenylalanine or tryptophan, and so a read error is likely. This chain uses TRBV6-6 with TRBJ1-6; 7 bases match TRBD1. CDR3 size: 16 residues. Trimming cost V 9 bases and J 8 bases; bases outside gene matches: 16. CDR1 and CDR2 (germline): MNHNY, SVGAGI (reference sequence). CDR3 sequence reads: CASSLSLTGNDSPLHL. For the CDR3, the DNA is TGTGCCAGTAGTCTGAGCTTGACAGGGAATGATTCACCCCTCCACCTT.

Comment on this clonotype: This sequence may be a read error, since a much larger clone differs from it by one base. This chain links TRBV29-1 with TRBJ1-5; D perhaps matches TRBD1 (6 bases). Trimming took 4 bases from V and 11 from J, leaving 18 bases between them. This CDR3 has 13 amino acids. CDR1 and CDR2 (germline): SQVTM, ANQGSEA. The CDR3 reads CSVVLGALGAQHF. The CDR3 nucleotides are TGCAGCGTTGTACTGGGGGCGCTTGGGGCCCAGCATTTT.

The chain combines TRBV6-2 or TRBV6-3 with TRBJ2-1; 7 bases fit TRBD2. V lost 6 bases, J lost 5 bases, and 13 bases stayed unmatched. Germline CDR1 reads MNHEY; CDR2 reads SVGEGT. The CDR3 has 16 residues. The CDR3 coding sequence is TGTGCCAGCAGACCCCCCGGGTCGGGGGGACACAATGAGCAGTTCTTC. It specifies CASRPPGSGGHNEQFF.

With regard to this clonotype: This may be a read error, as it is one base from a much larger clone. V is TRBV24-1 and J is TRBJ2-7, with 8 bases that match TRBD2. Per the germline V gene, CDR1 is KGHDR and CDR2 is SFDVKD. This CDR3 has 15 amino acids. The DNA of the CDR3 is TGTGCCACATCAAGCGGGGGAGCGCCTCCCTACGACCAGTACTTC. It codes for CATSSGGAPPYDQYF.

This clonotype was observed once. A single base separates this from a much larger clone, so it may be a read error. The chain links TRBV4-2 to TRBJ2-1, with D uncertain. CDR3 size: 12 residues. Germline V CDR1 and CDR2: LGHNA, YNFKEQ. The CDR3 nucleotides are TGTGCCAGCAGCCAAGGGAGCAATAAGCAGTTCTTC. It is translated as CASSQGSNKQFF.